Below, 12 T cell receptor beta chains from the same sample are listed, as sequenced in a study of blood T cells in healthy people across ages. For the second PCR, which ran for about 7 to 11 cycles, a sample-barcoded 5' primer and a J-beta primer mix were used. Using its own MiXCR run on the 5' RACE reads, TCRdb lists one record per CDR3 protein. The sample records 850,000 to 950,000 distinct CDR3 sequences, 29% being singletons. The source material was blood. The receptor set was obtained from an elderly woman in good health.

With regard to this clonotype: Its ends do not fully match the called genes, so a read error is possible. V is TRBV12-3 or TRBV12-4 and J is TRBJ2-3, with 13 bases identical to TRBD2. This CDR3 has 16 amino acids. The DNA for the CDR3 is TGTGCCAGCAAAAGACTAGCGGGGGGTTCCCCAGATGCGCAGTATTTT. Its protein product is CASKRLAGGSPDAQYF.

This clonotype was seen once. A much larger clone lies one base from this, so it may be a read error. The V gene is TRBV25-1, the J gene TRBJ2-5; D remains unclear. Germline V gives CDR1 MGHDK, CDR2 SYGVNS. The CDR3 extends over 13 amino acids. The CDR3 nucleotides are TGTGCCAGCAGTGATGTCAGTAAAGAGACCCGGTACTTC. Residues: CASSDVSKETRYF.

This clonotype was detected ten times or more. The V gene is TRBV20-1, the J gene TRBJ1-2; D unclear. Germline CDR1 and CDR2: DFQATT and SNEGSKA (reference sequence). This CDR3 is 11 amino acids long. Trimming left V 2 bases short and J 7 bases short, with 8 bases between. CDR3 nucleotides: TGCAGTGCTAGAATGAGGGCTGGCTACACCTTC. It specifies CSARMRAGYTF.

This clonotype was observed a few times. The genes are TRBV27 and TRBJ1-4; D is possibly TRBD1 (5 bases). The CDR3 totals 16 residues. Trimming cost V 9 bases and J 8 bases, with 25 bases left between them. Germline V lookup: CDR1 MNHEY, CDR2 SMNVEV (reference sequence). The CDR3 DNA sequence: TGTGCCAGGGAAAATACAGGCGCCAAGACTTACGAAAAACTGTTTTTT. Its translation: CARENTGAKTYEKLFF.

The chain recombines TRBV20-1 with TRBJ2-1, with D perhaps being TRBD1 or TRBD2 (5 bases each). Trimming left V 5 bases short and J 4 bases short, with 15 bases between. The germline V gene has CDR1 DFQATT and CDR2 SNEGSKA (reference sequence). The CDR3 is 14 residues long. CDR3 residues: CSAADTGGYNEQFF. CDR3 in DNA: TGCAGTGCTGCGGACACCGGCGGGTACAATGAGCAGTTCTTC.

As to this clonotype: The germline gene is not matched at one end of the junction; a read error may be the cause. The chain recombines TRBV7-9 with TRBJ2-5; possible D gene TRBD1, 6 bases. The CDR3 extends over 14 amino acids. Germline CDR1 is SEHNR and CDR2 is FQNEAQ (reference sequence). The CDR3 region is CTSSREGGDYEQYF. CDR3 nucleotides: TGTACCAGCAGCCGGGAAGGGGGAGACTACGAGCAGTATTTC.

To note about this clonotype: Relative to the germline gene, one junction end is altered; a read error may explain this. V is TRBV5-4 and J is TRBJ2-3; no reliable D call. CDR3 length equals 15 residues. The germline gives CDR1 SGHNT, CDR2 YYREEE (reference sequence). The CDR3, as DNA: TGTGCCGGCAGCCCGGCTGGCAAGGGCACAGATACGCAGTATTTT. Amino acid sequence: CAGSPAGKGTDTQYF.

This clonotype was seen ten or more times. V and J are TRBV7-7 and TRBJ2-3; 14 bases fit TRBD2. V was pared by 5 bases and J by 4 bases, with 5 bases of the junction left unmatched. CDR3 length: 16 amino acids. In germline, CDR1 is SSHAT, CDR2 FNYEAQ (reference sequence). In DNA, the CDR3 is TGTGCCAGCAGCCAGGGACTAGCGGGGGCCGCAGATACGCAGTATTTT. It specifies CASSQGLAGAADTQYF.

The chain employs TRBV20-1 and TRBJ2-7, with D possibly called TRBD1 or TRBD2 (5 bases each). The germline gives CDR1 DFQATT, CDR2 SNEGSKA (reference sequence). This CDR3 spans 14 amino acids. The germline V and J ends were trimmed by 0 bases and 6 bases, with 15 bases remaining between them. CDR3 nucleotides: TGCAGTGCTAGAGATCCGGGACCCTCCGTCGAGCAGTACTTC. Residues: CSARDPGPSVEQYF.

The table lists this clonotype with a few counts. CDR3 sequence reads: CASSSRGEGNIQYF. DNA of the CDR3: TGTGCCAGCAGCTCCCGGGGAGAGGGGAACATTCAGTACTTC. The rearrangement links TRBV7-2 to TRBJ2-4; the D gene could be TRBD1 or TRBD2 (5 bases each). The CDR3 covers 14 residues. Germline CDR1 reads SGHTA; CDR2 reads FQGNSA. V was pared by 4 bases and J by 7 bases, with 14 bases between. The whole variable domain, remainder taken from reference TRBV7-2 and TRBJ2-4, is GAGVSQSPSNKVTEKGKDVELRCDPISGHTALYWYRQSLGQGLEFLIYFQGNSAPDKSGLPSDRFSAERTGGSVSTLTIQRTQQEDSAVYLCASSSRGEGNIQYFGAGTRLSVL.

This clonotype came up many times. This sequence joins TRBV20-1 and TRBJ2-1; TRBD2 matches 8 bases. The CDR3 loop spans 15 amino acids. Germline values: CDR1 DFQATT, CDR2 SNEGSKA (reference sequence). V trimming: 3 bases; J trimming: 8 bases; junction bases outside the gene matches: 12. The chain's CDR3 is CSASFSGAVADEQFF. For the CDR3, the DNA is TGCAGTGCTAGCTTTAGCGGGGCCGTCGCGGATGAGCAGTTCTTC.

Concerning this clonotype: A read error may explain this, as a much larger clone is one base away. The chain employs TRBV5-1 and TRBJ2-5; no clear D gene. CDR1 SGHRS and CDR2 YFSETQ come from the germline V gene. The V gene lost 0 bases and the J gene lost 11 bases, with 11 bases spanning the gap. CDR3 length: 12 residues. CDR3 protein: CASSLEAHEQYF. CDR3 DNA: TGCGCCAGCAGCTTGGAGGCTCATGAGCAGTACTTC.